The 14 T cell receptor beta chains below all came from one sample that was sequenced in a study of T cell changes during pregnancy in multiple sclerosis. Only in-frame clones appear in the TCRdb table, and some are missing; sequencing was by immunoSEQ multiplex PCR. Here the sample spans about 64,000 clones, 90% being singletons. The sample was peripheral blood, taken in the third trimester of pregnancy. The receptors originated from a female donor in good health, enrolled as a control in a pregnancy study.

Here the CDR3 DNA reads TGTGCCAGCAGTGAAGCGGCAGAATATCCGCGGTATGGCTACACCTTC. It is translated as CASSEAAEYPRYGYTF. V gene TRBV6-1 combines with J gene TRBJ1-2; D uncertain. The germline gives CDR1 MNHNS, CDR2 SASEGT. V lost 0 bases and J 5 bases, leaving 16 bases between the germline ends. This CDR3 contains 16 residues.

This chain connects TRBV5-1 to TRBJ2-3, with 16 nucleotides matching TRBD2. The J segment lost 2 bases and the V segment lost 4 bases, leaving 4 bases of the junction unmatched. CDR1 is SGHRS, CDR2 YFSETQ, per germline. CDR3 size: 17 residues. In nucleotides, the CDR3 is TGCGCCAGCAGCCAGGGACTAGCGGGAGGGATCACAGATACGCAGTATTTT. Protein: CASSQGLAGGITDTQYF.

V gene TRBV18 combines with J gene TRBJ2-1; the match to TRBD2 covers 12 bases. Trimming cost V 4 bases and J 0 bases; bases outside gene matches: 10. Per germline, CDR1 KGHSH and CDR2 LQKENI. The CDR3 length is 19 residues. Written as DNA, the CDR3 is TGTGCCAGCTCACTAAGACTAGCGGGAGATTCCAGCTCCTACAATGAGCAGTTCTTC. It specifies CASSLRLAGDSSSYNEQFF.

The rearrangement uses TRBV6-4 and TRBJ2-1; 8 bases fit TRBD2. In germline, CDR1 is MRHNA, CDR2 SNTAGT. The CDR3 has 17 residues. After removal of 5 bases from V and 6 bases from J, the junction contained 15 bases not matched to a gene. This chain's CDR3 is CASSSASGLSRSNEQFF. DNA of the CDR3: TGTGCCAGCAGTTCGGCTAGCGGGTTAAGTCGATCCAATGAGCAGTTCTTC.

The J gene is TRBJ1-3, the V gene TRBV6-6, with TRBD1 matching over 7 bases. V shed 5 bases, J shed 4 bases, and the junction held 2 bases outside the gene matches. Germline CDR1 and CDR2: MNHNY and SVGAGI (reference sequence). The CDR3 runs 13 residues. CDR3 nucleotide sequence: TGTGCCAGCAGTGGGACAGCCGGAAACACCATATATTTT. Translation: CASSGTAGNTIYF.

In regard to this clone: At one boundary the junction diverges from the germline segment, which might be a read error. The same CDR3 arises from other DNA sequences in this sample as well. Here the CDR3 DNA reads TGTGCCAGCGGGGGACAGAATAATTCGCCCCTCCACTTT. The encoded protein is CASGGQNNSPLHF. The rearrangement joins TRBV2 to TRBJ1-6; 7 bases map to TRBD1. The CDR3 has 13 amino acids. The germline CDR1 and CDR2 sequences are SNHLY and FYNNEI.

On this clone: Relative to the germline gene, one junction end is altered; a read error may explain this. The gene calls are TRBV7-2 and TRBJ2-7, with 8 nucleotides matching TRBD2. Looked up from germline, CDR1 is SGHTA and CDR2 is FQGNSA. The CDR3 sequence is 11 residues long. CDR3 loop: CASSESGGVGF. In DNA, the CDR3 is TGTGCCAGCTCCGAGAGCGGGGGAGTTGGCTTC.

This clone was observed a few times. The chain couples TRBV10-3 to TRBJ1-1; maybe TRBD1 (6 bases). The V gene's germline CDR1 is ENHRY and CDR2 SYGVKD. The CDR3 contains 14 residues. Trimming cost V 8 bases and J 4 bases, with 17 bases left between them. In DNA form, the CDR3 reads TGTGCCATCCAAGCCCACAGGGATCGCACTGAAGCTTTCTTT. This encodes CAIQAHRDRTEAFF.

This clone has just one count. J is TRBJ2-2 and V is TRBV5-6, with 8 bases lining up with TRBD1. CDR3 length: 14 residues. J was trimmed by 7 bases and V by 10 bases; bases with no gene match: 12. CDR1 is SGHDT and CDR2 is YYEEEE in the germline V gene. In DNA form, the CDR3 reads TGTGCCTCGGCGGGACAGGCGTTTGTCGGGGAGCTGTTTTTT. It is translated as CASAGQAFVGELFF.

The chain employs TRBV2 and TRBJ2-1, with 8 nucleotides matching TRBD2. In germline, CDR1 is SNHLY, CDR2 FYNNEI. This CDR3 spans 17 amino acids. V lost 4 bases, J lost 0 bases, and 8 bases stayed unmatched. DNA for the CDR3: TGTGCCAGCAGTGGGATTACTAGCGGAAGCTCCTACAATGAGCAGTTCTTC. It is translated as CASSGITSGSSYNEQFF.

The genes are TRBV10-1 and TRBJ2-2; no clear D gene. CDR1 is WNHNN and CDR2 is SYGVQD in the germline V gene (reference sequence). The CDR3 length is 16 residues. The V end was cut by 0 bases, the J end by 6 bases, with 14 bases between. CDR3 residues: CASSESRPPGSGELFF. In nucleotides, the CDR3 is TGCGCCAGCAGTGAGTCGAGGCCTCCCGGGTCCGGGGAGCTGTTTTTT.

The chain combines TRBV6-5 with TRBJ2-1, with 10 bases identical to TRBD2. The CDR3 consists of 15 residues. CDR1 MNHEY and CDR2 SVGAGI come from the germline V gene. Trimming cost V 8 bases and J 7 bases; bases outside gene matches: 11. CDR3 amino acids: CASHTPLAGRNEQFF. The CDR3, as DNA: TGTGCCAGCCATACCCCACTAGCGGGGCGGAATGAGCAGTTCTTC.

The chain employs TRBV29-1 and TRBJ1-1; the D is unclear. The CDR3 loop spans 11 amino acids. V was pared by 3 bases and J by 4 bases, with 6 bases between. Germline V gene sequence: CDR1 SQVTM, CDR2 ANQGSEA. The CDR3 DNA reads as TGCAGCGTTGACCGTATCACTGAAGCTTTCTTT. Its protein product is CSVDRITEAFF.

The chain recombines TRBV5-1 with TRBJ1-1, with 7 nucleotides matching TRBD1. Germline V lookup: CDR1 SGHRS, CDR2 YFSETQ. The V and J ends lost 2 bases and 5 bases, in that order; junction bases with no gene match: 6. The CDR3 spans 14 residues. DNA of the CDR3: TGCGCCAGCAGCTTCCGGGACAGTTGGACTGAAGCTTTCTTT. Its protein is CASSFRDSWTEAFF.